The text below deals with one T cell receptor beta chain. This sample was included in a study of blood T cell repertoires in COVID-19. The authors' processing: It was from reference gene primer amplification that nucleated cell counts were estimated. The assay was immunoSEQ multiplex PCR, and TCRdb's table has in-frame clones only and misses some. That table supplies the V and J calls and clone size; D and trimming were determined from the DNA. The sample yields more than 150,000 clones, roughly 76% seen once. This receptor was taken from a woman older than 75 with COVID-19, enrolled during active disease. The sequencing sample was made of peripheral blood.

In DNA form, the CDR3 reads TGTGCCAGCAGTGACTGGAACAGGGATGCCAAAAACATTCAGTACTTC. The encoded protein is CASSDWNRDAKNIQYF. The V and J genes are TRBV6-1 and TRBJ2-4; maybe TRBD1 (6 bases). This CDR3 contains 16 residues. Germline V gene data show CDR1 as MNHNS and CDR2 as SASEGT. V lost 3 bases to trimming and J lost 1 base, with 13 bases between them.